These T cell receptor beta chains were read from a single sample in a study of sequential checkpoint blockade in melanoma. Data came from immunoSEQ multiplex PCR; TCRdb stores just in-frame clones and leaves some out. This sample has about 8,400 clones, with 90% found just once. The sequenced sample was CD8+ T cells sorted from blood (inferred from file names), obtained from a patient given nivolumab and ipilimumab in sequence. The origin of the receptors is a human donor with melanoma. Both conserved end residues are part of each CDR3. Each record gives: CDR3 DNA, CDR3 protein, V gene, D gene, J gene, clone size. The D gene is left open where the match is weak. Rows may omit the clone size; those that give it use once, few, many or a size class.

TGTGCCAGCCCCCCGGCTAGCGGAGCCGTCGGGGATACGCAGTATTTT	CASPPASGAVGDTQYF	TRBV6-6	TRBD2	TRBJ2-3	-
TGCGCCAGCAGCCTGACTGTGAACACTGAAGCTTTCTTT	CASSLTVNTEAFF	TRBV4-1	-	TRBJ1-1	-
TGTGCCAGCAGTGAATCTCTTGGCCGCGGCTACGAGCAGTACTTC	CASSESLGRGYEQYF	TRBV2	-	TRBJ2-7	-
TGTGCCAGCAGCGGGTTCCGGGACAGGGGTTTGGGGACTGAAGCTTTCTTT	CASSGFRDRGLGTEAFF	TRBV11-3	TRBD1	TRBJ1-1	once
TGTGCCAGCAGCGACTCCGGGACTAGTGTCTCCTACGAGCAGTACTTC	CASSDSGTSVSYEQYF	TRBV7-9	TRBD2	TRBJ2-7	once
TGCGCCAGCAGCCAAGAAACGGTCTATGGCTACACCTTC	CASSQETVYGYTF	TRBV4-1	-	TRBJ1-2	-
TGTGCCAGCAGCCCCGGTGAGGGGGTCTACGAGCAGTACTTC	CASSPGEGVYEQYF	TRBV16	-	TRBJ2-7	-
TGTGCCTGGGCGGTAGGCTACGAGCAGTACTTC	CAWAVGYEQYF	TRBV30	-	TRBJ2-7	-
TGTGCCAGCAGTTTAGCCGGGTCTTCAAACACTGAAGCTTTCTTT	CASSLAGSSNTEAFF	TRBV6-6	-	TRBJ1-1	-
TGTGCCAGCAGCGTAGCCGGGAGCGGCGCCGGGGAGCTGTTTTTT	CASSVAGSGAGELFF	TRBV9	-	TRBJ2-2	-
TGCGCCAGCAATGCTGTGCAGGGGGCAGGTGGCTACACCTTC	CASNAVQGAGGYTF	TRBV4-1	TRBD1	TRBJ1-2	-
TGTGCCAGCAGCACCACGGGACAGGTTTACGAGCAGTACTTC	CASSTTGQVYEQYF	TRBV11-2	TRBD1	TRBJ2-7	-
TGTGCCACCAGGGTAACCGGTGATGAAAAACTGTTTTTT	CATRVTGDEKLFF	TRBV15	-	TRBJ1-4	once
TGTGCCAGCAGCTTCGACTCGGGTGGCTACACCTTC	CASSFDSGGYTF	TRBV9	-	TRBJ1-2	-
TGTGCCAGCAGCTTAGGGGCGCCGTTGAACACTGAAGCTTTCTTT	CASSLGAPLNTEAFF	TRBV5-4	-	TRBJ1-1	few
TGCGCCAGCAGCCAGGGACAGTCCTACAATGAGCAGTTCTTC	CASSQGQSYNEQFF	TRBV5-1	TRBD1	TRBJ2-1	-
TGTGCCAGCAGCCCATACGGGGGGCCCGGTAACTATGGCTACACCTTC	CASSPYGGPGNYGYTF	TRBV9	-	TRBJ1-2	-
TGTGCCAGCAGCGTAGCTACTAGCGGGACTTACGAGCAGTACTTC	CASSVATSGTYEQYF	TRBV9	TRBD2	TRBJ2-7	-
TGTGCCAGCAGCTTGTATGCAGGGGCTGGAAACACCATATATTTT	CASSLYAGAGNTIYF	TRBV5-8	-	TRBJ1-3	-
-	CASSFLAGGRGEQFF	TRBV28	-	TRBJ2-1	-
TGTGCCAGCAGTTTTGGGCTCTCTGGGGCCAACGTCCTGACTTTC	CASSFGLSGANVLTF	TRBV27	-	TRBJ2-6	-
TGTGCCAGCGAACCTACTGGACAGGGATACAATGAGCAGTTCTTC	CASEPTGQGYNEQFF	TRBV19	TRBD1	TRBJ2-1	-
TGTGCCAGCAGCCTCCCCGGACAGTCCTACGAGCAGTACTTC	CASSLPGQSYEQYF	TRBV7-9	-	TRBJ2-7	once
TGTGCCAGCAGCCTGGACAGTCTGAACGAGCAGTACTTC	CASSLDSLNEQYF	TRBV7-8	-	TRBJ2-7	-
TGTGCCAGCAAAAGAGGGACAGGGTCTAACACTGAAGCTTTCTTT	CASKRGTGSNTEAFF	TRBV2	TRBD1	TRBJ1-1	-
TGTGCCAGCAGCTTAGTGGGGACACCCTCCTACGAGCAGTACTTC	CASSLVGTPSYEQYF	TRBV7-9	-	TRBJ2-7	-
TGCGCCAGCAGCCAAGAATCCCCGATGCGGCAGTACTTC	CASSQESPMRQYF	TRBV4-1	-	TRBJ2-7	-
TGTGCCAGCAGCTTGGTCGGACAGGGGCTTCGCGAGGGCTACACCTTC	CASSLVGQGLREGYTF	TRBV5-8	TRBD1	TRBJ1-2	-
TGTGCCAGCAGCTTAGCCCTGGGACAGGAAAATGAAAAACTGTTTTTT	CASSLALGQENEKLFF	TRBV7-6	TRBD1	TRBJ1-4	-
TGTGCCAGCAGCCAGGACAGGGCCCCCTACGAGCAGTACTTC	CASSQDRAPYEQYF	TRBV7-9	TRBD1	TRBJ2-7	-